This TCR beta chain comes out of a study of blood T cell repertoires in COVID-19. For the study at large: The samples span acute and convalescent COVID-19 from the United States, Italy and Spain. From T cells, B-cell-depleted T cells, or PBMCs came the material, which was cDNA or gDNA.

Libraries were prepared by immunoSEQ multiplex PCR; TCRdb keeps only in-frame clonotypes and omits some of them. The table includes over 150,000 clones, 85% detected once. This CDR3 has 13 amino acids. The V and J ends lost 4 bases and 4 bases respectively, with 10 bases between them. Germline V gene sequence: CDR1 LGHDT, CDR2 YNNKEL (reference sequence). The source material was peripheral blood. J is TRBJ1-2 and V is TRBV3-1 (or the pseudogene TRBV3-2); D is ambiguous. This clonotype originated in a man aged 35 to 55 with acute or convalescent COVID-19. This CDR3 is CASSPVVSYGYTF. The CDR3 coding sequence is TGTGCCAGCAGCCCCGTGGTTAGCTATGGCTACACCTTC.